This is a list of T cell receptor beta chains from one sample in a study of CD8+CD57+ T cells in acquired aplastic anemia. TCRdb re-called the reads through MiXCR, storing one row per CDR3 protein. The sample gives 200,000 to 300,000 distinct CDR3 sequences, about 80% of which show up once; approximately 40% is in the top ten. The sequencing sample was made of sorted CD4+, CD8+, or CD8+CD57+ T cells (not recorded which) from PBMCs. The receptors stem from a human donor with aplastic anemia. CDR3s include the opening cysteine and the closing phenylalanine or tryptophan. The D gene is left open where the match is weak. Not all rows give a size; the values are once, few, many and, for expanded clones, a class.

clone size,D gene,V gene,J gene,CDR3 protein,CDR3 DNA
.,.,TRBV5-4,TRBJ2-3,CASSQDGYTQYF,TGCGCCAGCAGCCAAGATGGATATACGCAGTATTTT
.,.,TRBV7-8,TRBJ2-3,CASSLAGGLNTQYQYF,TGTGCCAGCAGCTTAGCGGGAGGTCTGAATACACAGTATCAGTATTTT
.,.,TRBV7-2,TRBJ1-5,CASSFDRDHNEPLHF,TGTGCCAGCAGCTTTGATCGGGACCACAATGAGCCGTTGCATTTT
few,.,TRBV29-1,TRBJ2-7,CSFDGLSYEQYF,TGCAGCTTCGACGGACTCTCCTACGAGCAGTACTTC
.,.,TRBV7-9,TRBJ1-1,CASSLHHATKETLF,TGTGCCAGCAGCTTACACCACGCGACAAAAGAAACTCTCTTT
.,.,TRBV11-2,TRBJ2-1,CASSLWPSHEQFF,TGTGCCAGCAGCTTATGGCCGAGTCATGAGCAGTTCTTC
.,TRBD1,TRBV5-6,TRBJ1-2,CASSLDKGAKGYTF,TGTGCCAGCAGCTTGGACAAGGGGGCGAAGGGCTACACCTTC
.,.,TRBV7-7,TRBJ2-1,CAVSGGEETQYFVF,.
.,.,TRBV9,TRBJ1-6,CASRVGGSDYNSPLHF,TGTGCCAGCAGGGTCGGGGGGAGCGATTATAATTCTCCCCTCCACTTT
.,TRBD1,TRBV19,TRBJ2-7,CASSIGQGWWQYF,TGTGCCAGTAGTATAGGACAGGGGTGGTGGCAGTACTTC
.,TRBD2,TRBV7-3,TRBJ2-3,CASRRPDNTSGVTDTQYF,TGTGCCAGCAGAAGACCAGACAACACTAGCGGAGTCACAGATACGCAGTATTTT
.,.,TRBV11-2,TRBJ1-2,CASSLNVAADYGYTF,TGTGCCAGCAGCTTGAATGTGGCAGCCGACTATGGCTACACCTTC
.,TRBD1,TRBV25-1,TRBJ2-2,CASSEWGGQGAGNTGELFF,TGTGCCAGCAGTGAATGGGGTGGACAGGGGGCAGGAAACACCGGGGAGCTGTTTTTT
few,.,TRBV2,TRBJ2-3,CASSGSWVGDTQYF,TGTGCCAGCAGTGGGTCTTGGGTGGGAGATACGCAGTATTTT
.,.,TRBV5-6,TRBJ2-1,CASSHTDVHEQFF,TGTGCCAGCAGCCATACAGACGTCCATGAGCAGTTCTTC
once,.,TRBV7-8,TRBJ1-1,CASSFDLTGNTLAFF,TGTGCCAGCAGCTTTGATCTGACCGGGAACACCCTTGCTTTCTTT
.,.,TRBV15,TRBJ1-5,CATRLTGTHPQHF,TGCGCCACCAGACTTACAGGGACCCACCCCCAGCACTTT
few,.,TRBV15,TRBJ2-5,CATSRAGSQETQYF,TGTGCCACCAGCAGGGCCGGCAGCCAAGAGACCCAGTACTTC
.,.,TRBV7-3,TRBJ2-2,CASSLNGGSTPGELFF,TGTGCCAGCAGCTTAAATGGGGGTTCGACCCCCGGGGAGCTGTTTTTT
few,.,TRBV11-3,TRBJ1-2,CASSLNVSADYGYTF,TGTGCCAGCAGCTTGAATGTGAGCGCCGACTATGGCTACACCTTC
few,.,TRBV7-3,TRBJ2-2,CASTLVPGALFF,TGTGCCAGCACCTTAGTCCCGGGGGCGTTGTTTTTT
.,.,TRBV9,TRBJ1-1,CASSLDLATHSYAFF,TGTGCCAGCAGCTTAGATTTAGCTACGCACTCTTATGCTTTCTTT
.,TRBD2,TRBV2,TRBJ2-6,CASSLAGSYGANVVPF,TGTGCCAGCAGCTTAGCGGGCAGCTACGGGGCCAACGTTGTGCCTTTC
.,.,TRBV7-8,TRBJ1-1,CASSLDLRPNTEDFF,TGTGCCAGCAGCTTAGATCTGAGACCCAACACTGAGGATTTCTTT
once,.,TRBV11-3,TRBJ2-5,CASSSHPSWGETQYF,TGTGCCAGCAGCTCCCATCCTAGCTGGGGAGAGACCCAGTACTTC
.,.,TRBV19,TRBJ2-3,CASSTTANTDTQYF,TGTGCCAGTAGTACAACAGCGAACACAGATACGCAGTATTTT
.,.,TRBV6-5,TRBJ2-1,CASSYQGGGNGQDEQFF,TGTGCCAGCAGTTACCAGGGGGGCGGAAACGGTCAGGATGAGCAGTTCTTC
.,.,TRBV7-9,TRBJ2-3,CASSSVAETEYFYF,TGTGCCAGCAGCTCAGTAGCAGAGACCGAGTACTTCTATTTT
.,.,TRBV2,TRBJ2-1,CASRDGGTDTQFF,TGTGCCAGCAGGGATGGGGGCACAGATACGCAGTTCTTC
.,.,TRBV2,TRBJ1-2,CASRQGLAGTYTF,TGTGCCAGCAGGCAAGGGCTTGCAGGTACCTACACCTTC
.,.,TRBV20-1,TRBJ2-1,CSALTGAGNEQFF,TGCAGTGCTTTAACGGGGGCGGGCAATGAGCAGTTCTTC
many,.,TRBV7-9,TRBJ1-2,CASSFQRSGGSDEYTF,TGTGCCAGCAGCTTTCAAAGAAGCGGGGGGAGCGATGAGTACACCTTC
.,.,TRBV7-9,TRBJ2-3,CASGYGGTDRQYF,TGTGCCAGCGGGTATGGGGGAACAGATAGGCAGTATTTT
.,.,TRBV9,TRBJ2-3,CASSYGGAPNTQYF,TGTGCCAGCAGCTACGGGGGAGCTCCCAATACGCAGTATTTT
.,.,TRBV7-9,TRBJ1-1,CASSLALTEKAEAFF,TGTGCCAGCAGCTTAGCTCTGACCGAGAAGGCTGAAGCTTTCTTT
.,.,TRBV7-9,TRBJ2-6,CAGQWAGETQYFGLTF,.
.,TRBD1,TRBV7-9,TRBJ2-5,CAGQGEQETQYF,TGTGCCGGACAGGGGGAACAAGAGACCCAGTACTTC
.,.,TRBV10-3,TRBJ2-1,CAISDPNREQFF,TGTGCCATCAGTGATCCCAACAGGGAGCAGTTCTTC
.,.,TRBV5-5,TRBJ2-3,CASSRCSDTQYF,TGCGCCAGCAGCCGATGTTCAGATACGCAGTATTTT
.,.,TRBV9,TRBJ2-3,CASSLGGGPRTQYF,TGTGCCAGCAGCTTAGGGGGGGGTCCCCGTACGCAGTATTTT
.,.,TRBV7-9,TRBJ2-7,CASSQQPKTGGAYEQYF,TGTGCCAGCAGCCAACAACCAAAGACGGGCGGAGCCTACGAGCAGTACTTC
.,TRBD1,TRBV7-2,TRBJ1-1,CASTPRTGFFTEAFF,TGTGCCAGCACGCCAAGGACAGGGTTTTTCACTGAAGCTTTCTTT
.,.,TRBV15,TRBJ2-3,CATSGPGLAYEQYF,TGTGCCACCAGCGGCCCGGGCCTAGCCTATGAGCAGTACTTT
once,.,TRBV20-1,TRBJ1-1,CSARDRDKGRKNTEAFF,TGCAGTGCTAGAGACAGAGACAAGGGACGCAAGAACACTGAAGCTTTCTTT
.,.,TRBV20-1,TRBJ1-2,CSARQGMDNYGYTF,TGCAGTGCTAGACAGGGGATGGATAACTATGGCTACACCTTC
many,.,TRBV29-1,TRBJ2-1,CSVIAVAGALGEQFF,TGCAGCGTAATAGCGGTCGCGGGGGCCCTGGGGGAGCAGTTCTTC
.,.,TRBV11-3,TRBJ2-3,CASNYAGSPDTQYF,TGTGCCAGCAATTATGCGGGAAGTCCCGATACGCAGTATTTT
.,.,TRBV7-2,TRBJ1-4,CASSPEGPTNENLFF,TGTGCCAGCAGCCCCGAAGGGCCAACTAATGAAAACCTGTTTTTT
.,.,TRBV5-6,TRBJ2-7,CASSLERAGEVYEQYF,TGTGCCAGCAGCTTGGAGAGGGCAGGGGAGGTCTACGAGCAGTACTTC
.,.,TRBV7-3,TRBJ2-2,CAGSQDREFGAGDLFF,TGCGCCGGCAGTCAAGATAGGGAGTTTGGGGCCGGGGACCTGTTTTTT